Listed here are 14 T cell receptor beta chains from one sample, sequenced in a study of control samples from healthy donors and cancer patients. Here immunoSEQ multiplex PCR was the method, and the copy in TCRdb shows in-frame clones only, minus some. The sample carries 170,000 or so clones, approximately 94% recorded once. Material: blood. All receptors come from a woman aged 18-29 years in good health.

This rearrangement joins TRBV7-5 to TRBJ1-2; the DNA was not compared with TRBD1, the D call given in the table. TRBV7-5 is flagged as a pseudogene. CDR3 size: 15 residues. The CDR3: CARTLYGAGLYGYTF. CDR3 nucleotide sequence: TGTGCCAGAACCCTCTATGGGGCAGGGCTCTATGGCTACACCTTC.

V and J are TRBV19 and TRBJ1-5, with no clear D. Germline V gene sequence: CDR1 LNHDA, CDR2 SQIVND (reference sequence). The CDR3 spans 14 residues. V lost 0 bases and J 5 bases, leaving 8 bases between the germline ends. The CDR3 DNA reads TGTGCCAGTAGTATAGAGCTGTTACATCAGCCCCAGCATTTT. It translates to CASSIELLHQPQHF. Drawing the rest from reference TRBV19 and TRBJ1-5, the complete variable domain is DGGITQSPKYLFRKEGQNVTLSCEQNLNHDAMYWYRQDPGQGLRLIYYSQIVNDFQKGDIAEGYSVSREKKESFPLTVTSAQKNPTAFYLCASSIELLHQPQHFGDGTRLSIL.

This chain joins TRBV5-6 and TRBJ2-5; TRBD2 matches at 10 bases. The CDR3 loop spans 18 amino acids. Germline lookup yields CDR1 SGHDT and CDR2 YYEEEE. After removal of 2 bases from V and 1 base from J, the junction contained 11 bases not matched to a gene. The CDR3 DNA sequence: TGTGCCAGCAGCTTAGATGGGACTAGCGTTCACAGCCAAGAGACCCAGTACTTC. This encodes CASSLDGTSVHSQETQYF.

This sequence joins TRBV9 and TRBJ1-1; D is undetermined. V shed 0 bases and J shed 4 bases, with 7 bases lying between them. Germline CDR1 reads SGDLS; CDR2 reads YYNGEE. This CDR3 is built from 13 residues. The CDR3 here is CASSVEGITEAFF. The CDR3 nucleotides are TGTGCCAGCAGCGTAGAAGGGATCACTGAAGCTTTCTTT.

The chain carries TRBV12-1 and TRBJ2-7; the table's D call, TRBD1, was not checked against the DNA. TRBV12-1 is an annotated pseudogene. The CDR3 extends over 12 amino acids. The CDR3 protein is CASSRRPGQQYF. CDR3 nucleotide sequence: TGTGCCAGCAGCCGTCGGCCGGGACAACAGTACTTC.

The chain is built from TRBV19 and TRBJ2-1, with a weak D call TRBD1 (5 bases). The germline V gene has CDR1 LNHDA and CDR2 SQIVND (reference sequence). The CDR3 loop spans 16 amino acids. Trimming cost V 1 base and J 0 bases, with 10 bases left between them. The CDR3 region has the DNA TGTGCCAGTAGTATAGTCCACCAGGGCTCCTACAATGAGCAGTTCTTC. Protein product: CASSIVHQGSYNEQFF.

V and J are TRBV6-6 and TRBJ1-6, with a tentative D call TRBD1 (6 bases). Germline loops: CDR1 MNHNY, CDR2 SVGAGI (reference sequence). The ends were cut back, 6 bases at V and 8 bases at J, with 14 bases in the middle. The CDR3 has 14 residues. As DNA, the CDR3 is TGTGCCAGCAGAGGGGGTCCTCCAGATTCACCCCTCCACTTT. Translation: CASRGGPPDSPLHF.

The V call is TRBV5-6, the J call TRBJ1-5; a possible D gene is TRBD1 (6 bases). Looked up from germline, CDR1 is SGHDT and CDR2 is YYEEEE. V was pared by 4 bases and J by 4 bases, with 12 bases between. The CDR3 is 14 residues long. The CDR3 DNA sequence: TGTGCCAGCAGCGGCGGGACACTTAATCAGCCCCAGCATTTT. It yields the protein CASSGGTLNQPQHF.

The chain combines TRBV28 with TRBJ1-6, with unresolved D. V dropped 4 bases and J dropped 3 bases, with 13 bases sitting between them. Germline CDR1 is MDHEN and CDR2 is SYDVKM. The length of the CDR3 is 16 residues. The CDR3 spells CASSSSSSVYNSPLHF. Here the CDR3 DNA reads TGTGCCAGCAGTTCCTCCTCATCCGTCTATAATTCACCCCTCCACTTT.

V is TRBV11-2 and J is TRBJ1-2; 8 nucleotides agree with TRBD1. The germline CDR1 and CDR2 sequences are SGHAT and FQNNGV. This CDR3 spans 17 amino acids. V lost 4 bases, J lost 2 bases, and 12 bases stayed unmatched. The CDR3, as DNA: TGTGCCAGCAGCTCGCCAAAGGACAGGGAGGTAAACTATGGCTACACCTTC. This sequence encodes CASSSPKDREVNYGYTF.

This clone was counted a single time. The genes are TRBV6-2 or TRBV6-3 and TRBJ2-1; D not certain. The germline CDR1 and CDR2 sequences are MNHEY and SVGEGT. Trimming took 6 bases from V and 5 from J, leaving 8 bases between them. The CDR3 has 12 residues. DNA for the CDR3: TGTGCCAGCAGCTTTGGGGACAATGAGCAGTTCTTC. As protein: CASSFGDNEQFF.

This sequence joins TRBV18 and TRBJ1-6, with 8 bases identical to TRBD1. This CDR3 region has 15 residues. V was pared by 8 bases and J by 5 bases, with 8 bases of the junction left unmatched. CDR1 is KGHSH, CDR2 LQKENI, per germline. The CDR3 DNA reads TGTGCCAGCACTACAGGGGGGCAGGATAATTCACCCCTCCACTTT. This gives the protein CASTTGGQDNSPLHF.

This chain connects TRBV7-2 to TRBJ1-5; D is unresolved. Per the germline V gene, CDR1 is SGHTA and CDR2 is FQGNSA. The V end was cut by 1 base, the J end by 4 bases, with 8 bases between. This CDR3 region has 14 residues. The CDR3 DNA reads TGTGCCAGCAGCTTAGTATTGGGAAATCAGCCCCAGCATTTT. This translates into CASSLVLGNQPQHF. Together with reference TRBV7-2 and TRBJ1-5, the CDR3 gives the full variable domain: GAGVSQSPSNKVTEKGKDVELRCDPISGHTALYWYRQSLGQGLEFLIYFQGNSAPDKSGLPSDRFSAERTGGSVSTLTIQRTQQEDSAVYLCASSLVLGNQPQHFGDGTRLSIL.

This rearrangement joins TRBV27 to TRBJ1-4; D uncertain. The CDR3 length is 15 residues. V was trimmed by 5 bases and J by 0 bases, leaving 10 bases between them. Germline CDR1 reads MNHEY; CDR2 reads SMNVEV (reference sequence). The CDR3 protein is CASSLYLATNEKLFF. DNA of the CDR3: TGTGCCAGCAGTCTATACCTTGCAACTAATGAAAAACTGTTTTTT.